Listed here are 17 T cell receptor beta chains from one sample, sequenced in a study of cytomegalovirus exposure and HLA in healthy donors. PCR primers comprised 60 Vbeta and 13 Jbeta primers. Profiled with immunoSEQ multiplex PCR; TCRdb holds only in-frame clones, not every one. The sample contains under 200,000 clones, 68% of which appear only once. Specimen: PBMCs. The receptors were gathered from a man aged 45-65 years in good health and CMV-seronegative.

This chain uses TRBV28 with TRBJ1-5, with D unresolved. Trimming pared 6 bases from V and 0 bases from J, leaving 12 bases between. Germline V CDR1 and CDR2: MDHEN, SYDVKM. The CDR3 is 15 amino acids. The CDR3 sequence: CASSPSWSSNQPQHF. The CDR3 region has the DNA TGTGCCAGCAGCCCGTCCTGGAGTAGCAATCAGCCCCAGCATTTT.

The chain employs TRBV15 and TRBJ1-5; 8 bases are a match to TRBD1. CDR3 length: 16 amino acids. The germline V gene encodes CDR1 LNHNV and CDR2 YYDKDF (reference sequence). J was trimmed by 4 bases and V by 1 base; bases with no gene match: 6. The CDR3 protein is CATSRGGTGRNQPQHF. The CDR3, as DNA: TGTGCCACCAGCAGAGGCGGGACAGGACGTAATCAGCCCCAGCATTTT.

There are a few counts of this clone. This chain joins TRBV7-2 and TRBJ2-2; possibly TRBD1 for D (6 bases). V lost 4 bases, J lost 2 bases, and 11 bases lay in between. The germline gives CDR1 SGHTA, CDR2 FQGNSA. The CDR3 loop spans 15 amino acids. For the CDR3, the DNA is TGTGCCAGCAGCTCTAGGGGGTATAACACCGGGGAGCTGTTTTTT. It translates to CASSSRGYNTGELFF.

DNA of the CDR3: TGTGCCAGCAGCTGCCCCAGATCGAACACTGAAGCTTTCTTT. Its translation: CASSCPRSNTEAFF. The chain uses TRBV12-1 and TRBJ1-1; the table calls TRBD1, which could not be checked here. TRBV12-1 constitutes a pseudogene. This CDR3 is built from 14 residues.

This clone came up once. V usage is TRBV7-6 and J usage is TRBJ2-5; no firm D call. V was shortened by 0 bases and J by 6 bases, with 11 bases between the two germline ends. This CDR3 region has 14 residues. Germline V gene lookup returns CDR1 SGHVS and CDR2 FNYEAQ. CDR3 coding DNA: TGTGCCAGCAGCTTAGCGGCGACTGTCCAGACCCAGTACTTC. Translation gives CASSLAATVQTQYF. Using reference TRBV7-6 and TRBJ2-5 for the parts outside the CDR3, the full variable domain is GAGVSQSPRYKVTKRGQDVALRCDPISGHVSLYWYRQALGQGPEFLTYFNYEAQQDKSGLPNDRFSAERPEGSISTLTIQRTEQRDSAMYRCASSLAATVQTQYFGPGTRLLVL.

The CDR3 sequence: CASSVVGAGSYGYTF. In nucleotides, the CDR3 is TGTGCCAGCAGCGTAGTAGGGGCAGGTTCCTATGGCTACACCTTC. The chain is built from TRBV9 and TRBJ1-2; D might be TRBD1 (5 bases). There are 15 residues in the CDR3. Deletions cut 0 bases from V and 4 bases from J, with 13 bases between. Germline values: CDR1 SGDLS, CDR2 YYNGEE. Full variable domain (rest looked up from reference TRBV9 and TRBJ1-2): DSGVTQTPKHLITATGQRVTLRCSPRSGDLSVYWYQQSLDQGLQFLIQYYNGEERAKGNILERFSAQQFPDLHSELNLSSLELGDSALYFCASSVVGAGSYGYTFGSGTRLTVV.

The DNA for the CDR3 is TGTGCCAGCATCCCTACAGGGGAAAGAGCTCCTGCAACTAATGAAAAACTGTTTTTT. Translating gives CASIPTGERAPATNEKLFF. This rearrangement joins TRBV7-9 to TRBJ1-4, with 7 bases identical to TRBD1. Germline CDR1 and CDR2: SEHNR and FQNEAQ (reference sequence). Trimming took 7 bases from V and 0 from J; bases not matched to a gene: 17. This CDR3 region has 19 residues.

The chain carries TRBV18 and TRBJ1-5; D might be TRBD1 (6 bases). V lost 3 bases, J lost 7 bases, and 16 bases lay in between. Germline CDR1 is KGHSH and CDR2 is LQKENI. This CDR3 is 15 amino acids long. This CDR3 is CASSPGDKAGQPQHF. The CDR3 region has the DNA TGTGCCAGCTCACCCGGGGACAAGGCAGGACAGCCCCAGCATTTT.

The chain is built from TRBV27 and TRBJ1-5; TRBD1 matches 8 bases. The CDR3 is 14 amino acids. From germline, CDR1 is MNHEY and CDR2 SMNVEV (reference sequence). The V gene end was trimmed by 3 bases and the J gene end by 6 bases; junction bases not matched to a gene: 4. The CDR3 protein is CASSFGQGSQPQHF. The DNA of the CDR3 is TGTGCCAGCAGTTTCGGACAGGGAAGTCAGCCCCAGCATTTT.

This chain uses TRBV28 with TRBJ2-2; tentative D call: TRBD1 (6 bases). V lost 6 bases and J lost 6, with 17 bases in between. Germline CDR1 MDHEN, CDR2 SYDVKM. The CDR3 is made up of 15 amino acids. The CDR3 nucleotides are TGTGCCAGCAGGGGAAATTTGGGGGCGGCCGGGGAGCTGTTTTTT. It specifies CASRGNLGAAGELFF.

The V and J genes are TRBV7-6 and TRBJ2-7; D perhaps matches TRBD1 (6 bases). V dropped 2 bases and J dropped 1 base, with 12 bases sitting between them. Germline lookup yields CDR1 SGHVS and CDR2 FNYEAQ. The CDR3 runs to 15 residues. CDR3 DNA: TGTGCCAGCAGCTTACAAGGGGGAATATCCTACGAGCAGTACTTC. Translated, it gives CASSLQGGISYEQYF.

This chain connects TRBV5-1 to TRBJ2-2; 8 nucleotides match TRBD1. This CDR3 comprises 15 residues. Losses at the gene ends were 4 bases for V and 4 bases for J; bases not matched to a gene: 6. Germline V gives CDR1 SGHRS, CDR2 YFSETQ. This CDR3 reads CASSPQGAPTGELFF. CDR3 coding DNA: TGCGCCAGCAGCCCTCAGGGGGCTCCCACCGGGGAGCTGTTTTTT.

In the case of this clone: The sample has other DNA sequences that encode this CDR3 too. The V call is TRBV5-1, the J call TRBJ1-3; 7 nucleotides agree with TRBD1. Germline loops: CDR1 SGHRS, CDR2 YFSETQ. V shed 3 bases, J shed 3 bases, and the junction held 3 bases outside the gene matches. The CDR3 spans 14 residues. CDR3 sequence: CASSSGGSGNTIYF. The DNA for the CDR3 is TGCGCCAGCAGCTCAGGGGGTAGTGGAAACACCATATATTTT.

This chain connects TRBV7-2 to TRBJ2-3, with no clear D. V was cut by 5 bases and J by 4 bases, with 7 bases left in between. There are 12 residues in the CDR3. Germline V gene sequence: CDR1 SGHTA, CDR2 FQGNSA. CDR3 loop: CASSEEPDTQYF. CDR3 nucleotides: TGTGCCAGCAGCGAGGAGCCAGATACGCAGTATTTT.

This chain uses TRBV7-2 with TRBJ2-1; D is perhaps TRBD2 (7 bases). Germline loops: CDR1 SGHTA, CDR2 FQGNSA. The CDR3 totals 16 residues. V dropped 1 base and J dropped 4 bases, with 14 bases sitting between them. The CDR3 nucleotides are TGTGCCAGCAGCTTAGAAGGCGGGGGCCGTTACAATGAGCAGTTCTTC. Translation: CASSLEGGGRYNEQFF.

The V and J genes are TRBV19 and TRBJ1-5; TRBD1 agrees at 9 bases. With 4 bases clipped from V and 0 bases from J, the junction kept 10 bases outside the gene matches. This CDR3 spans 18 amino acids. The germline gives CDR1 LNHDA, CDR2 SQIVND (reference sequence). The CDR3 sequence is CASSTLDRGLYSNQPQHF. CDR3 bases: TGTGCCAGTAGTACGCTGGACAGGGGATTGTATAGCAATCAGCCCCAGCATTTT.

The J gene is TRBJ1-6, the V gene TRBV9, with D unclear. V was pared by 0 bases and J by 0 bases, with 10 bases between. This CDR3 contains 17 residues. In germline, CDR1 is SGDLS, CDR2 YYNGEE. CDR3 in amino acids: CASSVGGLSSYNSPLHF. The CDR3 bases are TGTGCCAGCAGCGTAGGCGGTTTAAGCTCCTATAATTCACCCCTCCACTTT.